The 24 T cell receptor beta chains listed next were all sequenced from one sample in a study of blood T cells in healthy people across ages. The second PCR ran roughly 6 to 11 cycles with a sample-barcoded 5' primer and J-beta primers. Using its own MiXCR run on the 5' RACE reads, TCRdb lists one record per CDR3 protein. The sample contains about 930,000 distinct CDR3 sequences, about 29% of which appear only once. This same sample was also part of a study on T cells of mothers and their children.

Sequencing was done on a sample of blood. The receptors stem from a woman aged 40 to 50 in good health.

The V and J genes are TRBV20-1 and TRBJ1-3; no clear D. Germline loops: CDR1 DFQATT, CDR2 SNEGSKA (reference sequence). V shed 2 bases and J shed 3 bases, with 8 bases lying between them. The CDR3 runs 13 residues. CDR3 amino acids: CSARQEYGNTIYF. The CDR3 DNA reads TGCAGTGCTAGACAGGAGTATGGAAACACCATATATTTT.

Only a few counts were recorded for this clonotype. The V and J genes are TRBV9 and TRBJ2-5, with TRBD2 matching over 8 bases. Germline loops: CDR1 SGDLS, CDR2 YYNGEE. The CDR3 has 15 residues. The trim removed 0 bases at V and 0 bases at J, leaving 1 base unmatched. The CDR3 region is CASSVAGGNQETQYF. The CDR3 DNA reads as TGTGCCAGCAGCGTAGCGGGGGGGAACCAAGAGACCCAGTACTTC.

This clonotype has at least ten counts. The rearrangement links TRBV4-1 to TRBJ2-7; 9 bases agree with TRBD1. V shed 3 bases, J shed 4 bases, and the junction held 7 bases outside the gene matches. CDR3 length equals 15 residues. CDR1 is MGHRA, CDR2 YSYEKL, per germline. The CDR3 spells CASSHPGQGLYEQYF. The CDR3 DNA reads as TGCGCCAGCAGCCATCCGGGACAGGGTCTGTACGAGCAGTACTTC.

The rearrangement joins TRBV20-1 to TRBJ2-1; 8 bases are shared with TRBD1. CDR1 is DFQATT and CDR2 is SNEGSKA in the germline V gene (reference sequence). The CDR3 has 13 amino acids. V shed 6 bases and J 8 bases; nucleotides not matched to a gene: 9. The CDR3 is CSASTGANDEQFF. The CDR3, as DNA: TGCAGTGCCTCGACAGGGGCGAACGATGAGCAGTTCTTC.

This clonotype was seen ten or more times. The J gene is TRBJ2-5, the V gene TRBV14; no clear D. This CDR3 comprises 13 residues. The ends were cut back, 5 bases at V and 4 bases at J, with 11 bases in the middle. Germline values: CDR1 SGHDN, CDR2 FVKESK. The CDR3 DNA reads TGTGCCAGCAGCTCCATGTGGGGAGAGACCCAGTACTTC. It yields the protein CASSSMWGETQYF.

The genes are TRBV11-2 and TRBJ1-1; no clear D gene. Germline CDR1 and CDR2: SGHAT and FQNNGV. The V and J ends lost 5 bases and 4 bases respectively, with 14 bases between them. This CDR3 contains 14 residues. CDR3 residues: CASSTGLSGTEAFF. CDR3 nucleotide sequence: TGTGCCAGCAGCACCGGCCTAAGCGGCACTGAAGCTTTCTTT. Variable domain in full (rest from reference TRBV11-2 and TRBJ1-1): EAGVAQSPRYKIIEKRQSVAFWCNPISGHATLYWYQQILGQGPKLLIQFQNNGVVDDSQLPKDRFSAERLKGVDSTLKIQPAKLEDSAVYLCASSTGLSGTEAFFGQGTRLTVV.

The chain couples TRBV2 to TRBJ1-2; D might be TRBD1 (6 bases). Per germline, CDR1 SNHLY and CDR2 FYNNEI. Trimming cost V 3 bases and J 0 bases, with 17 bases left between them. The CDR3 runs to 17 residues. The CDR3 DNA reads TGTGCCAGCAGTGATGGTCCAGGGGCCGTCTCTAACTATGGCTACACCTTC. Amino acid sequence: CASSDGPGAVSNYGYTF.

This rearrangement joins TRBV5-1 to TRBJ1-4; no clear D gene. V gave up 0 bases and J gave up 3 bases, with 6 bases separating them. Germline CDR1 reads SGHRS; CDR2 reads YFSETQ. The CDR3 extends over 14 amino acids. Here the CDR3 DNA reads TGCGCCAGCAGCTTGGAGGCAGCTAATGAAAAACTGTTTTTT. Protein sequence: CASSLEAANEKLFF.

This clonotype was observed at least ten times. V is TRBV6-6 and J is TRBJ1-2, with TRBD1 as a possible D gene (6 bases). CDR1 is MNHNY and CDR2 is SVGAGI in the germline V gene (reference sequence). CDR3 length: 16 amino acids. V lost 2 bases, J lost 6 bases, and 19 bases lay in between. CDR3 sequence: CASSYGGPITYDGYTF. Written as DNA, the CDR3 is TGTGCCAGCAGTTACGGGGGGCCCATAACTTACGATGGCTACACCTTC.

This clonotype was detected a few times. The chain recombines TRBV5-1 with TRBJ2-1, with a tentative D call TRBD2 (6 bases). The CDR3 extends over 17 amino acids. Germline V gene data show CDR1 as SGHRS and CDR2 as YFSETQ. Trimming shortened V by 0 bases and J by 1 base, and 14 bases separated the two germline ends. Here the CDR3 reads CASSLARGSESYNEQFF. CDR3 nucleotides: TGCGCCAGCAGCTTGGCCCGGGGGTCGGAGTCCTACAATGAGCAGTTCTTC.

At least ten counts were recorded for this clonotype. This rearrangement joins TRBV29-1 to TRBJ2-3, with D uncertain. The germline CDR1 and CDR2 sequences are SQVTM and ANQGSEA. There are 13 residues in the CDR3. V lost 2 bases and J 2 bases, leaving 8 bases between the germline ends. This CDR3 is CSVERFITDTQYF. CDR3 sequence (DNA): TGCAGCGTTGAAAGGTTTATCACAGATACGCAGTATTTT.

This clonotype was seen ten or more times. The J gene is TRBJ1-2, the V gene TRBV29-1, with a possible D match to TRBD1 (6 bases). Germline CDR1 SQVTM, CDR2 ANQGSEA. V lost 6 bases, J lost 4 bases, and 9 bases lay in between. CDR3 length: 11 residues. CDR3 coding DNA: TGCAGCGTCGGACAGACCTATGGCTACACCTTC. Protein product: CSVGQTYGYTF. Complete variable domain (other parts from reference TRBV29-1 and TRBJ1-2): SAVISQKPSRDICQRGTSLTIQCQVDSQVTMMFWYRQQPGQSLTLIATANQGSEATYESGFVIDKFPISRPNLTFSTLTVSNMSPEDSSIYLCSVGQTYGYTFGSGTRLTVV.

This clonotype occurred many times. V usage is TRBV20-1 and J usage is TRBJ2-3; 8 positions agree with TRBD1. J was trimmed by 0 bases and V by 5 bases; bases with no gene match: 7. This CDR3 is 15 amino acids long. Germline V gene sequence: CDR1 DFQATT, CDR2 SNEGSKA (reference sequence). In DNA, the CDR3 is TGCAGTGCTGGCCCGGGACAGGCTAGCACAGATACGCAGTATTTT. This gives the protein CSAGPGQASTDTQYF.

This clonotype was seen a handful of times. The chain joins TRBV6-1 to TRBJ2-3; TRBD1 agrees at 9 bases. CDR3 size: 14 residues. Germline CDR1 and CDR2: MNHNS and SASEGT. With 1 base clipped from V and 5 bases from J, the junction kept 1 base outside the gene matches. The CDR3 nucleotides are TGTGCCAGCAGTGAAGGGACAGGGGTAGATACGCAGTATTTT. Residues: CASSEGTGVDTQYF.

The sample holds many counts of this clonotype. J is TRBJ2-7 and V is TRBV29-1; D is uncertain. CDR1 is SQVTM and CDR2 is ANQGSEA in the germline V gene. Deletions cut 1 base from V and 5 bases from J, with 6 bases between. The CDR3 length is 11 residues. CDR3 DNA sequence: TGCAGCGTTGAAGGGATCCACGAGCAGTACTTC. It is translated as CSVEGIHEQYF.

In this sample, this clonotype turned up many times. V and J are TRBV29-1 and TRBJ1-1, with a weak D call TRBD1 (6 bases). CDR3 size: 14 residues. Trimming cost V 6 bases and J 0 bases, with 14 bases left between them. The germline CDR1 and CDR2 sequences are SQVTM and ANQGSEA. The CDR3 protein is CSVDKTGLNTEAFF. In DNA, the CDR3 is TGCAGCGTGGACAAGACAGGCCTGAACACTGAAGCTTTCTTT.

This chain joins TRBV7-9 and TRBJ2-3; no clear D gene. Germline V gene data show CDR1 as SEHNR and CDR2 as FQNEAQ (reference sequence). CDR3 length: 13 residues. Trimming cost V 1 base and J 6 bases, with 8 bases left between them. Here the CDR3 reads CASSLGVPDTQYF. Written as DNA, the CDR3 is TGTGCCAGCAGCTTAGGAGTTCCGGATACGCAGTATTTT.

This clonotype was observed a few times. The chain's CDR3 is CASSVEQGGGVTDTQYF. CDR3 nucleotides: TGTGCCAGCAGCGTAGAACAGGGCGGGGGGGTCACAGATACGCAGTATTTT. The V and J genes are TRBV9 and TRBJ2-3; TRBD2 agrees at 9 bases. Losses at the gene ends were 0 bases for V and 2 bases for J; bases not matched to a gene: 7. Germline lookup yields CDR1 SGDLS and CDR2 YYNGEE. The CDR3 consists of 17 residues.

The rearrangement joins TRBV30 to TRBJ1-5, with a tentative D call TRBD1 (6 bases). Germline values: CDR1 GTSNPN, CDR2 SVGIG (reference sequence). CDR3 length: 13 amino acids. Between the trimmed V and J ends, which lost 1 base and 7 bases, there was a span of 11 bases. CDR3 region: CAWSETGLQPQHF. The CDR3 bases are TGTGCCTGGAGTGAGACAGGTCTACAGCCCCAGCATTTT.

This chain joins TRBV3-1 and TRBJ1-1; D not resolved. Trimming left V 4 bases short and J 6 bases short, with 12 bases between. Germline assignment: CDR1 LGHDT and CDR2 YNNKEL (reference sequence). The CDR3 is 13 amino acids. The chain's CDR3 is CASSPLTSAEAFF. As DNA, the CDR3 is TGTGCCAGCAGCCCCTTAACGAGCGCTGAAGCTTTCTTT.

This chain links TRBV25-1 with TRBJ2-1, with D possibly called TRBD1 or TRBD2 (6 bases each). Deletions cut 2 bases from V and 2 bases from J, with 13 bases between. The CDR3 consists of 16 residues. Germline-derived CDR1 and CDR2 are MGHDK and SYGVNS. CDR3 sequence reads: CASSEKRGAAYNEQFF. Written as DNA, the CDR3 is TGTGCCAGCAGTGAAAAAAGGGGGGCTGCCTACAATGAGCAGTTCTTC.

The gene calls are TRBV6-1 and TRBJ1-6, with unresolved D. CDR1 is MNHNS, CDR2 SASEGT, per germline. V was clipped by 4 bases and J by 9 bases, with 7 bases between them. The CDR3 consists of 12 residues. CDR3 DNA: TGTGCCAGCAGTGTTAGTAGTTCACCCCTCCACTTT. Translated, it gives CASSVSSSPLHF.

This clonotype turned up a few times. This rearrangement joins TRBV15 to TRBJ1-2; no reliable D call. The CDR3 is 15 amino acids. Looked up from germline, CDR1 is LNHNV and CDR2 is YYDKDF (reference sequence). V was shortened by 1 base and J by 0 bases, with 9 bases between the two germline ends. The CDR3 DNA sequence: TGTGCCACCAGCAGAGTCCAGGTAGCTAACTATGGCTACACCTTC. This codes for CATSRVQVANYGYTF.

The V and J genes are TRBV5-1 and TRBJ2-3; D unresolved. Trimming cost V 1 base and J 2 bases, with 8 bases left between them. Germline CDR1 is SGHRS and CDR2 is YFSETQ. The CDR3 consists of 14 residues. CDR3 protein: CASSLNRNTDTQYF. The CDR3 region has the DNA TGCGCCAGCAGCTTGAACAGAAACACAGATACGCAGTATTTT.